Below are 5 T cell receptor beta chains sequenced from a single sample in a study of cytomegalovirus exposure and HLA in healthy donors. The PCR had 60 Vbeta and 13 Jbeta primers. Sequencing was performed with immunoSEQ multiplex PCR; in TCRdb, only in-frame clones are kept and a portion is missing. The sample holds around 200,000 clones, 80% seen once. Sequencing input: PBMCs. These receptor sequences come from a boy aged 10-17 years in good health and CMV-seronegative.

This clone has a single count. This chain joins TRBV30 and TRBJ1-6; D is perhaps TRBD1 (5 bases). This CDR3 is built from 15 residues. The germline CDR1 and CDR2 sequences are GTSNPN and SVGIG (reference sequence). The V end was cut by 4 bases, the J end by 7 bases, with 17 bases between. CDR3 region: CAWTVWGGGNSPLHF. CDR3 bases: TGTGCCTGGACTGTCTGGGGGGGAGGAAATTCACCCCTCCACTTT.

This rearrangement joins TRBV30 to TRBJ1-1; TRBD1 matches 8 bases. The ends lost 6 bases at V and 1 base at J; junction bases unmatched: 1. Per germline, CDR1 GTSNPN and CDR2 SVGIG (reference sequence). The CDR3 covers 12 residues. The CDR3 sequence: CACDRGNTEAFF. The CDR3 DNA sequence: TGTGCCTGTGACAGGGGGAACACTGAAGCTTTCTTT.

The chain carries TRBV5-5 and TRBJ1-1, with D perhaps TRBD1 (5 bases). The CDR3 extends over 14 amino acids. Trimming took off 0 bases at V and 4 bases at J, with 10 bases between the two ends. Germline V gene sequence: CDR1 SGHKS, CDR2 YYEKEE (reference sequence). CDR3 DNA sequence: TGTGCCAGCAGCTTGGGTGGGGGAGGCACTGAAGCTTTCTTT. It codes for CASSLGGGGTEAFF.

The chain recombines TRBV4-1 with TRBJ1-1; a weak D match, TRBD1 (5 bases). The CDR3 has 15 residues. With 0 bases removed from V and 4 bases from J, the gap between germline ends came to 12 bases. Germline V gene data show CDR1 as MGHRA and CDR2 as YSYEKL. DNA for the CDR3: TGCGCCAGCAGCCAAGAATATGGGGGGGGCACTGAAGCTTTCTTT. It encodes CASSQEYGGGTEAFF.

The J gene is TRBJ1-1, the V gene TRBV4-2; 7 bases map to TRBD1. Germline CDR1 LGHNA, CDR2 YNFKEQ. Trimming cost V 1 base and J 1 base; bases outside gene matches: 3. This CDR3 spans 15 amino acids. This CDR3 is CASSQADRANTEAFF. In DNA form, the CDR3 reads TGTGCCAGCAGCCAAGCCGACAGGGCGAACACTGAAGCTTTCTTT.